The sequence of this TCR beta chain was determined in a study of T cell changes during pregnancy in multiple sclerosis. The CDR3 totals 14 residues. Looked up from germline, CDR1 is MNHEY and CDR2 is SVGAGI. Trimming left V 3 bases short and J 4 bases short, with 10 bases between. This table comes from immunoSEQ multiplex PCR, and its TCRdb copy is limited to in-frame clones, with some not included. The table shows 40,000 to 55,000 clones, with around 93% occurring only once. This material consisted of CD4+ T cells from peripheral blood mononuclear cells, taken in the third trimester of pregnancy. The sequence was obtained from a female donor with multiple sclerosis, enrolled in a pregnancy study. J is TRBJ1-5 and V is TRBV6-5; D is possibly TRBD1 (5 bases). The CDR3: CASSYGGGNQPQHF. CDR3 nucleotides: TGTGCCAGCAGTTATGGCGGGGGGAATCAGCCCCAGCATTTT.